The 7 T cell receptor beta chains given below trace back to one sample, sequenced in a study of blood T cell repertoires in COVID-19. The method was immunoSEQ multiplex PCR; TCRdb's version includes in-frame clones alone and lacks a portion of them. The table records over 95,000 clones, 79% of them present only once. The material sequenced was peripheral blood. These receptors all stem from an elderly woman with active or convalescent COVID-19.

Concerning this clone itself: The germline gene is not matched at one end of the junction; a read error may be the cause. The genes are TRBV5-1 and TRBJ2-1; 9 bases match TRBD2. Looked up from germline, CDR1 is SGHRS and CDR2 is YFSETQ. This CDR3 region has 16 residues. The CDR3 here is CASSFTSGRPHNEQFF. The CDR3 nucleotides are TGTGCCAGCAGCTTTACCAGCGGGAGGCCCCACAATGAGCAGTTCTTC.

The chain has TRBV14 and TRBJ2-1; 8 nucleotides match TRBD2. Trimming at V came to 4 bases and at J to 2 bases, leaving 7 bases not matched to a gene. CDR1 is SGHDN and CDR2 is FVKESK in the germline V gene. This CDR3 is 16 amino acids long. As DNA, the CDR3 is TGTGCCAGCAGCCCTCTGGCGGGAGGTGCCTACAATGAGCAGTTCTTC. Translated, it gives CASSPLAGGAYNEQFF.

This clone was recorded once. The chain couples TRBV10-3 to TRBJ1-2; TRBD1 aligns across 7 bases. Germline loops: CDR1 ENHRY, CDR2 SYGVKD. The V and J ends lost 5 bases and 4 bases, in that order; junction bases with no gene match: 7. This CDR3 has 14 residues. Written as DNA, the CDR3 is TGTGCCATCAGTCCAGGGGGGATGTTCTATGGCTACACCTTC. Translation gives CAISPGGMFYGYTF.

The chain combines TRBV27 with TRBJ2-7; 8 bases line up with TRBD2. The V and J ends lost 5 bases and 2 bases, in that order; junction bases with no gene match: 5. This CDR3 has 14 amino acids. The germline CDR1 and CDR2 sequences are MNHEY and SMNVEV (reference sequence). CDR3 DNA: TGTGCCAGCAGTCAAGCGGGAGCCCCCTACGAGCAGTACTTC. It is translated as CASSQAGAPYEQYF.

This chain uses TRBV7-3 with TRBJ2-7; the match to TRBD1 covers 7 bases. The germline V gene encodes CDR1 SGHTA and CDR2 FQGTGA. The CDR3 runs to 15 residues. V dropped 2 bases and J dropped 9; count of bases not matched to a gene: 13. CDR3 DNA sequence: TGTGCCAGCAGCTTAGGACCCGGGACAGCGGATGCGCAGTACTTC. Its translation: CASSLGPGTADAQYF.

The CDR3 DNA reads TGTGCCACCAGCCTACAGCTAAACACTGAAGCTTTCTTT. As protein: CATSLQLNTEAFF. The chain has TRBV15 and TRBJ1-1; D remains unclear. The V end was cut by 5 bases, the J end by 2 bases, with 9 bases between. This CDR3 spans 13 amino acids. CDR1 is LNHNV, CDR2 YYDKDF, per germline (reference sequence).

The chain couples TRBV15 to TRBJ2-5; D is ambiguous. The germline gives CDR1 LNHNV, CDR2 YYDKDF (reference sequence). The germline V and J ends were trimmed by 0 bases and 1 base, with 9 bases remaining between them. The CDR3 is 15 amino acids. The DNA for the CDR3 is TGTGCCACCAGCAGAGACCAGCGAACCCAAGAGACCCAGTACTTC. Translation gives CATSRDQRTQETQYF. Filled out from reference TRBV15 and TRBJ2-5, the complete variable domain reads DAMVIQNPRYQVTQFGKPVTLSCSQTLNHNVMYWYQQKSSQAPKLLFHYYDKDFNNEADTPDNFQSRRPNTSFCFLDIRSPGLGDTAMYLCATSRDQRTQETQYFGPGTRLLVL.